This TCR beta chain was sequenced during a study of CXCR3-negative and CXCR3-positive naive CD8 T cells. Details on this clonotype: The antigen is not known.

TRB cDNA libraries were made by UMI-labeled 5' RACE. TCRdb reprocessed the 5' RACE reads and stores each CDR3 protein as one record, lacking DNA. Its table records about 62,000 distinct CDR3 sequences. The germline CDR1 and CDR2 sequences are SGHTA and FQGTGA. The length of the CDR3 is 16 residues. Study-wide results and limits: Similar TRBV-TRBJ usage was seen in naive cells (both CXCR3-negative and CXCR3-positive), but memory cells differed. Relative to memory CD8+ cells, whose diversity was much lower, both naive subsets had comparably high diversity.

Sequencing was carried out using naive CXCR3- CD8+ T cells from blood. Subset noted: CD45RO-CCR7+CD27+CD95- naive CD8+ T cells lacking CXCR3 (TNR3-). This chain links TRBV7-3 with TRBJ2-1; TCRdb's D call of TRBD2 is untestable without DNA. This clonotype originated in a human donor in good health. Some clones in this sample may be carry-over from other donors' samples. CDR3 in amino acids: CASSPTSGGAGDEQFF.